A single sample is the source of the 22 T cell receptor beta chains below, sequenced in a study of technical replicates of blood from a handful of donors (TCRdb year 2017). Receptor libraries were prepared by the immunoSEQ multiplex PCR assay. The source is immuneACCESS, and TCRdb retained only in-frame sequences with V and J called. Part of the clones is not carried over; for the studies checked, unresolved V genes explain less than half of this, and the remainder is unexplained. The sample table lists tens of thousands of clones, around 90% of them with a count of one. The ten largest clones capture over 0.3% of the sample. The specimen was T cells isolated from PBMCs. The receptors were sampled from a human donor in good health.

J is TRBJ2-3 and V is TRBV4-1, with 11 positions matching TRBD2. The V gene end was trimmed by 0 bases and the J gene end by 6 bases; junction bases not matched to a gene: 5. There are 16 residues in the CDR3. Germline V lookup: CDR1 MGHRA, CDR2 YSYEKL. The chain's CDR3 is CASSQDIAGGPDTQYF. The CDR3 bases are TGCGCCAGCAGCCAAGATATAGCGGGAGGGCCTGATACGCAGTATTTT.

The rearrangement joins TRBV7-2 to TRBJ2-7, with 8 bases fitting TRBD2. The CDR3 contains 17 residues. The V gene end was trimmed by 5 bases and the J gene end by 5 bases; junction bases not matched to a gene: 17. Germline V gene lookup returns CDR1 SGHTA and CDR2 FQGNSA. CDR3 sequence (DNA): TGTGCCAGCAGCCAGACGGCGGCCAGCGGGAGTAGCGACGAGCAGTACTTC. Protein product: CASSQTAASGSSDEQYF.

The chain recombines TRBV13 with TRBJ1-3; the D is unclear. Trimming stripped 3 bases from V and 4 bases from J, with 7 bases between. This CDR3 contains 13 residues. Germline V lookup: CDR1 PRHDT, CDR2 FYEKMQ (reference sequence). This CDR3 reads CASSFGVGNTIYF. CDR3 nucleotide sequence: TGTGCCAGCAGCTTCGGGGTAGGAAACACCATATATTTT.

This clone occurred once. J is TRBJ2-3 and V is TRBV30; D may be TRBD2 (7 bases). The germline gives CDR1 GTSNPN, CDR2 SVGIG (reference sequence). The CDR3 is 15 residues long. Trimming stripped 3 bases from V and 3 bases from J, with 16 bases between. The chain's CDR3 is CAWSWEGGLTDTQYF. CDR3 bases: TGTGCCTGGAGCTGGGAGGGGGGGCTAACAGATACGCAGTATTTT.

The rearrangement uses TRBV2 and TRBJ1-2; 7 nucleotides align to TRBD1. This CDR3 spans 13 amino acids. Trimming at V came to 4 bases and at J to 4 bases, leaving 3 bases not matched to a gene. Germline CDR1 SNHLY, CDR2 FYNNEI. CDR3 protein: CASSVGQTYGYTF. Written as DNA, the CDR3 is TGTGCCAGCAGTGTGGGACAGACCTATGGCTACACCTTC.

CDR3 sequence: CASRPGTLNTEAFF. The CDR3 bases are TGTGCCAGCAGGCCCGGGACTTTGAACACTGAAGCTTTCTTT. The rearrangement joins TRBV28 to TRBJ1-1; the D gene is possibly TRBD1 (5 bases). The CDR3 length is 14 residues. Germline values: CDR1 MDHEN, CDR2 SYDVKM. The V end was cut by 6 bases, the J end by 0 bases, with 11 bases between.

V gene TRBV2 combines with J gene TRBJ2-3; 9 nucleotides align to TRBD1. J gave up 3 bases and V 5 bases, and 6 bases lay outside the gene matches. The CDR3 spans 15 residues. Germline CDR1 reads SNHLY; CDR2 reads FYNNEI. The CDR3 DNA sequence: TGTGCCAGCAGTCCCTGGACAGGGGTAACAGATACGCAGTATTTT. Protein: CASSPWTGVTDTQYF.

CDR3 DNA: TGTGCCAGCAGTTACTCGGTTCCGGGCGGGCAAGAGACCCAGTACTTC. As protein: CASSYSVPGGQETQYF. V gene TRBV6-5 combines with J gene TRBJ2-5, with D perhaps matching TRBD2 (5 bases). The CDR3 extends over 16 amino acids. Deletions cut 0 bases from V and 2 bases from J, with 13 bases between. Germline V CDR1 and CDR2: MNHEY, SVGAGI.

J is TRBJ2-2 and V is TRBV30, with D hard to call. The CDR3 has 14 residues. V lost 0 bases and J 3 bases, leaving 8 bases between the germline ends. Germline CDR1 GTSNPN, CDR2 SVGIG (reference sequence). The CDR3 loop reads CAWSVSVHTGELFF. CDR3 sequence (DNA): TGTGCCTGGAGTGTATCGGTGCACACCGGGGAGCTGTTTTTT.

The V and J genes are TRBV15 and TRBJ2-1, with 14 bases matching TRBD2. Germline CDR1 LNHNV, CDR2 YYDKDF (reference sequence). V lost 9 bases, J lost 0 bases, and 4 bases stayed unmatched. The CDR3 covers 16 residues. The CDR3 spells CATTSGRESSYNEQFF. The CDR3 nucleotides read TGTGCCACGACTAGCGGGAGGGAGAGCTCCTACAATGAGCAGTTCTTC.

The V call is TRBV5-1, the J call TRBJ1-5; possible D gene TRBD1, 6 bases. V gave up 0 bases and J gave up 6 bases, with 13 bases separating them. CDR3 size: 15 residues. Germline CDR1 reads SGHRS; CDR2 reads YFSETQ. The CDR3 sequence: CASSLEGGIGQPQHF. Written as DNA, the CDR3 is TGCGCCAGCAGCTTGGAGGGGGGGATAGGTCAGCCCCAGCATTTT.

This chain joins TRBV6-5 and TRBJ2-1, with 13 bases that match TRBD2. The length of the CDR3 is 15 residues. The germline V gene has CDR1 MNHEY and CDR2 SVGAGI. With 6 bases clipped from V and 4 bases from J, the junction kept 3 bases outside the gene matches. The CDR3 protein is CASSPGLAGYNEQFF. CDR3 DNA sequence: TGTGCCAGCAGCCCGGGACTAGCGGGATACAATGAGCAGTTCTTC.

The V call is TRBV2, the J call TRBJ2-3, with 14 bases matching TRBD2. The CDR3 is made up of 15 amino acids. J gave up 3 bases and V 6 bases, and 2 bases lay outside the gene matches. CDR1 and CDR2 (germline): SNHLY, FYNNEI. The CDR3 spells CASRRLAGGTDTQYF. The CDR3 DNA sequence: TGTGCCAGCAGGAGACTAGCGGGAGGGACAGATACGCAGTATTTT.

The chain uses TRBV30 and TRBJ1-1; the D is unclear. This CDR3 spans 13 amino acids. The germline V gene has CDR1 GTSNPN and CDR2 SVGIG (reference sequence). The V and J ends lost 0 bases and 1 base respectively, with 6 bases between them. CDR3 DNA sequence: TGTGCCTGGAGTGTACTGAAGAACACTGAAGCTTTCTTT. It specifies CAWSVLKNTEAFF.

Concerning this clone: A junction end diverges from the germline sequence, so it may reflect a read error. This chain joins TRBV7-2 and TRBJ2-3; TRBD2 aligns across 7 bases. The CDR3 runs 14 residues. CDR1 and CDR2 from the germline V gene are SGHTA and FQGNSA. CDR3 in amino acids: CASSLAAGPDTQYF. As DNA, the CDR3 is TGTGCCAGCAGCCTAGCGGCGGGCCCAGATACGCAGTATTTT.

The chain couples TRBV29-1 to TRBJ2-7, with D perhaps matching TRBD2 (7 bases). V lost 1 base and J 0 bases, leaving 13 bases between the germline ends. CDR1 SQVTM and CDR2 ANQGSEA come from the germline V gene. The CDR3 extends over 15 amino acids. As DNA, the CDR3 is TGCAGCGTTGAAGTTGGGGGGGCTAGCTCCTACGAGCAGTACTTC. It encodes CSVEVGGASSYEQYF.

The chain uses TRBV28 and TRBJ2-5; a weak D match, TRBD1 (6 bases). V was clipped by 1 base and J by 5 bases, with 17 bases between them. Germline V gene data show CDR1 as MDHEN and CDR2 as SYDVKM. The length of the CDR3 is 16 residues. In nucleotides, the CDR3 is TGTGCCAGCAGTTTATACGATATGGGAAGGGGGGAGACCCAGTACTTC. Its translation: CASSLYDMGRGETQYF.

This chain links TRBV27 with TRBJ1-1, with no clear D. Germline V gene sequence: CDR1 MNHEY, CDR2 SMNVEV (reference sequence). Trimming removed 1 base at V and 11 bases at J, with 11 bases between. This CDR3 is built from 12 residues. This CDR3 is CASSLLGGEAFF. CDR3 nucleotide sequence: TGTGCCAGCAGTTTATTGGGAGGTGAGGCTTTCTTT.

V and J are TRBV25-1 and TRBJ2-7; no clear D gene. Germline CDR1 and CDR2: MGHDK and SYGVNS. The CDR3 length is 14 residues. With 1 base removed from V and 4 bases from J, the gap between germline ends came to 11 bases. The CDR3 nucleotides read TGTGCCAGCAGTGAATCCCGACCCGGGTACGAGCAGTACTTC. Its translation: CASSESRPGYEQYF.

V gene TRBV2 combines with J gene TRBJ2-7; possible D gene TRBD2, 5 bases. Trimming stripped 7 bases from V and 4 bases from J, with 8 bases between. The CDR3 runs 11 residues. The germline V gene has CDR1 SNHLY and CDR2 FYNNEI. Written as DNA, the CDR3 is TGTGCCAGCATGAGCGGTTACGAGCAGTACTTC. It translates to CASMSGYEQYF.

This clone has a single count. V usage is TRBV27 and J usage is TRBJ2-1, with D possibly TRBD1 on 6 matching bases. CDR1 and CDR2 from the germline V gene are MNHEY and SMNVEV (reference sequence). The CDR3 length is 17 residues. V was shortened by 3 bases and J by 4 bases, with 19 bases between the two germline ends. CDR3 residues: CASSFQGNRPLYNEQFF. Written as DNA, the CDR3 is TGTGCCAGCAGTTTCCAGGGGAACCGGCCCCTGTACAATGAGCAGTTCTTC.

The rearrangement joins TRBV5-4 to TRBJ2-1; 8 positions match TRBD2. Unmatched junction bases numbered 8, after V lost 2 bases and J lost 4 bases. The CDR3 contains 16 residues. Germline loops: CDR1 SGHNT, CDR2 YYREEE (reference sequence). CDR3 loop: CASSLGGTSGYNEQFF. The DNA of the CDR3 is TGTGCCAGCAGCTTAGGAGGAACTAGCGGATACAATGAGCAGTTCTTC.